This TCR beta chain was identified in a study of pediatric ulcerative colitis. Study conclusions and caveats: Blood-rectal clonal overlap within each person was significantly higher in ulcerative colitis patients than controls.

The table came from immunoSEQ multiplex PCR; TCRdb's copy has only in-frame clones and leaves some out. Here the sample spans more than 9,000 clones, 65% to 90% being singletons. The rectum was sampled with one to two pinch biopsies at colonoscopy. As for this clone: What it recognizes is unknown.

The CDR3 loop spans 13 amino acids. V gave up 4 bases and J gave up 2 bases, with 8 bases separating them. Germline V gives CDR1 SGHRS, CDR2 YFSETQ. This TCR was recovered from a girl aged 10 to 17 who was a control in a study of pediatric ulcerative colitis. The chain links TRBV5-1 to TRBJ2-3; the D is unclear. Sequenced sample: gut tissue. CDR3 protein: CASSLPITDTQYF. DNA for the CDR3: TGCGCCAGCAGCCTCCCAATCACAGATACGCAGTATTTT.